Listed here are 25 T cell receptor beta chains from one sample, sequenced in a study of blood T cell repertoires in COVID-19. The table came from immunoSEQ multiplex PCR; TCRdb's copy has only in-frame clones and leaves some out. The sample lists around 200,000 clones, 75% to 90% occurring once. The source material was PBMCs or T cells enriched from blood (not recorded which). The receptors come from a middle-aged man who had recovered from COVID-19.

V usage is TRBV11-2 and J usage is TRBJ1-2; a weak D match, TRBD1 (5 bases). The CDR3 consists of 13 residues. Germline CDR1 reads SGHAT; CDR2 reads FQNNGV. Trimming cost V 5 bases and J 4 bases, with 11 bases left between them. CDR3 sequence reads: CASSPQGGYGYTF. The CDR3 nucleotides are TGTGCCAGCAGCCCCCAGGGCGGCTATGGCTACACCTTC.

The chain uses TRBV5-6 and TRBJ1-2; a weak D match, TRBD1 (5 bases). The CDR3 length is 14 residues. Germline values: CDR1 SGHDT, CDR2 YYEEEE. The V and J ends lost 2 bases and 4 bases respectively, with 12 bases between them. The CDR3 bases are TGTGCCAGCAGCTTACGACAGACCCTCTATGGCTACACCTTC. Translation gives CASSLRQTLYGYTF.

Comment on this clone: Within the sample, other DNA sequences also encode this same CDR3. The V gene is TRBV29-1, the J gene TRBJ2-2, with 9 bases matching TRBD2. The CDR3 has 14 residues. Trimming cost V 3 bases and J 4 bases; bases outside gene matches: 3. Germline V gene data show CDR1 as SQVTM and CDR2 as ANQGSEA. This CDR3 reads CSVEGLAGTGELFF. Written as DNA, the CDR3 is TGCAGCGTTGAGGGACTAGCCGGCACCGGGGAGCTGTTTTTT.

The rearrangement uses TRBV19 and TRBJ1-1, with D hard to call. The germline V gene encodes CDR1 LNHDA and CDR2 SQIVND (reference sequence). This CDR3 has 15 amino acids. V was trimmed by 0 bases and J by 1 base, leaving 9 bases between them. CDR3: CASSIERIRNTEAFF. CDR3 DNA: TGTGCCAGTAGTATAGAGCGGATACGGAACACTGAAGCTTTCTTT.

The chain uses TRBV7-9 and TRBJ1-2; D is ambiguous. Trimming took off 5 bases at V and 8 bases at J, with 12 bases between the two ends. Germline assignment: CDR1 SEHNR and CDR2 FQNEAQ (reference sequence). This CDR3 comprises 12 residues. In nucleotides, the CDR3 is TGTGCCAGCAGCCGGGAGAGATTGGGCTACACCTTC. It specifies CASSRERLGYTF.

This clone was counted between two and nine times. V gene TRBV10-3 combines with J gene TRBJ2-2, with D maybe TRBD2 (6 bases). The V gene's germline CDR1 is ENHRY and CDR2 SYGVKD. The length of the CDR3 is 16 residues. V lost 4 bases to trimming and J lost 5 bases, with 17 bases between them. The DNA for the CDR3 is TGTGCCATCAGTGCCCGAGGAGGGACGGGAACCGGGGAGCTGTTTTTT. It encodes CAISARGGTGTGELFF.

The genes are TRBV28 and TRBJ2-1, with 8 bases identical to TRBD2. CDR1 MDHEN and CDR2 SYDVKM come from the germline V gene. This CDR3 has 13 residues. Trimming cost V 3 bases and J 12 bases; bases outside gene matches: 7. The CDR3 DNA reads as TGTGCCAGCAGTTTGGACGGGAGGGTTGTGCAGTTCTTC. Translation: CASSLDGRVVQFF.

The rearrangement links TRBV10-3 to TRBJ1-2, with D perhaps TRBD1 (6 bases). CDR1 ENHRY and CDR2 SYGVKD come from the germline V gene. V was cut by 0 bases and J by 7 bases, with 12 bases left in between. CDR3 length: 14 residues. CDR3 amino acids: CAISESTGSTGYTF. In nucleotides, the CDR3 is TGTGCCATCAGTGAGTCAACAGGGTCGACTGGCTACACCTTC.

This sequence joins TRBV2 and TRBJ1-1, with a tentative D call TRBD1 (5 bases). The germline V gene has CDR1 SNHLY and CDR2 FYNNEI. CDR3 size: 14 residues. V was cut by 6 bases and J by 0 bases, with 11 bases left in between. CDR3 in DNA: TGTGCCAGCAGGGAGGGGAAGCTGAACACTGAAGCTTTCTTT. This codes for CASREGKLNTEAFF. The whole variable domain, remainder taken from reference TRBV2 and TRBJ1-1, is EPEVTQTPSHQVTQMGQEVILRCVPISNHLYFYWYRQILGQKVEFLVSFYNNEISEKSEIFDDQFSVERPDGSNFTLKIRSTKLEDSAMYFCASREGKLNTEAFFGQGTRLTVV.

This clone was recorded a few times. V and J are TRBV30 and TRBJ1-1, with 8 bases identical to TRBD1. Trimming cost V 5 bases and J 5 bases; bases outside gene matches: 10. CDR1 and CDR2 from the germline V gene are GTSNPN and SVGIG (reference sequence). This CDR3 has 14 amino acids. The CDR3 sequence: CAWGSDRAWTEAFF. CDR3 in DNA: TGTGCCTGGGGCTCGGACAGGGCTTGGACTGAAGCTTTCTTT.

V gene TRBV19 combines with J gene TRBJ1-2; a possible D gene is TRBD1 (5 bases). Trimming shortened V by 5 bases and J by 6 bases, and 7 bases separated the two germline ends. The germline gives CDR1 LNHDA, CDR2 SQIVND (reference sequence). This CDR3 region has 11 residues. CDR3 region: CASSVRDGYTF. CDR3 DNA: TGTGCCAGTAGTGTCAGGGATGGCTACACCTTC.

This chain uses TRBV7-6 with TRBJ2-7; D is unclear. The V gene's germline CDR1 is SGHVS and CDR2 FNYEAQ. V lost 1 base to trimming and J lost 4 bases, with 8 bases between them. The CDR3 totals 13 residues. The CDR3 loop reads CASSLDSAYEQYF. CDR3 DNA: TGTGCCAGCAGCTTAGATAGTGCGTACGAGCAGTACTTC.

This rearrangement joins TRBV5-1 to TRBJ2-5; the D gene is possibly TRBD2 (6 bases). Looked up from germline, CDR1 is SGHRS and CDR2 is YFSETQ. Trimming cost V 7 bases and J 2 bases, with 12 bases left between them. The CDR3 runs 13 residues. The CDR3 is CASCGADQETQYF. In nucleotides, the CDR3 is TGCGCCAGCTGCGGGGCGGATCAAGAGACCCAGTACTTC.

Only a few counts were recorded for this clone. The CDR3 here is CASSETGTRDNEQFF. The CDR3 DNA reads TGTGCCAGCAGTGAAACCGGGACACGTGACAATGAGCAGTTCTTC. This sequence joins TRBV2 and TRBJ2-1, with D possibly TRBD1 on 6 matching bases. Germline loops: CDR1 SNHLY, CDR2 FYNNEI. Between the trimmed V and J ends, which lost 2 bases and 5 bases, there was a span of 13 bases. CDR3 length: 15 residues.

The CDR3: CASSQETGPHQPQHF. CDR3 nucleotides: TGTGCCAGCAGCCAAGAGACAGGACCCCATCAGCCCCAGCATTTT. This sequence joins TRBV14 and TRBJ1-5; possible D gene TRBD1, 6 bases. Trimming cost V 0 bases and J 5 bases, with 11 bases left between them. CDR3 length equals 15 residues. The germline V gene encodes CDR1 SGHDN and CDR2 FVKESK.

The V and J genes are TRBV3-1 (or the pseudogene TRBV3-2) and TRBJ1-2, with TRBD1 as a possible D gene (5 bases). The germline V gene has CDR1 LGHDT and CDR2 YNNKEL (reference sequence). This CDR3 has 14 amino acids. V gave up 3 bases and J gave up 6 bases, with 14 bases separating them. The chain's CDR3 is CASSQDTLGDGYTF. The CDR3 nucleotides are TGTGCCAGCAGCCAGGACACCCTAGGGGATGGCTACACCTTC.

The gene calls are TRBV2 and TRBJ1-3; D possibly corresponds to TRBD1 (5 bases). Germline V gene data show CDR1 as SNHLY and CDR2 as FYNNEI. CDR3 length: 16 residues. The V and J ends lost 3 bases and 4 bases respectively, with 16 bases between them. CDR3 protein: CASSDRHRGRGNTIYF. The CDR3 coding sequence is TGTGCCAGCAGTGATCGCCACCGGGGGAGAGGAAACACCATATATTTT.

The chain uses TRBV25-1 and TRBJ1-6, with D unresolved. Per germline, CDR1 MGHDK and CDR2 SYGVNS. This CDR3 is 13 amino acids long. Trimming took 6 bases from V and 8 from J, leaving 11 bases between them. As DNA, the CDR3 is TGTGCCAGCAGCGCCTACCTTTATTCACCCCTCCACTTT. Encoded protein: CASSAYLYSPLHF.

This chain connects TRBV2 to TRBJ1-1; D gene ambiguous. The germline CDR1 and CDR2 sequences are SNHLY and FYNNEI. The CDR3 runs 13 residues. The germline V and J ends were trimmed by 7 bases and 0 bases, with 9 bases remaining between them. CDR3 sequence (DNA): TGTGCCAGCAACGTTCAGATGAACACTGAAGCTTTCTTT. Its protein is CASNVQMNTEAFF.

On this clone: The junction shows a germline mismatch at one end, possibly a read error. The rearrangement links TRBV2 to TRBJ2-3; D is possibly TRBD2 (5 bases). Germline V gene data show CDR1 as SNHLY and CDR2 as FYNNEI. This CDR3 is built from 13 residues. The CDR3 region is CAREGASTDTQYF. In nucleotides, the CDR3 is TGTGCCAGGGAAGGTGCTAGCACGGATACGCAGTATTTT.

The V and J genes are TRBV15 and TRBJ1-4; possibly TRBD1 for D (6 bases). The V end was cut by 0 bases, the J end by 5 bases, with 13 bases between. The germline CDR1 and CDR2 sequences are LNHNV and YYDKDF (reference sequence). The CDR3 totals 16 residues. The CDR3 sequence: CATSRDFRGYNEKLFF. The CDR3 nucleotides read TGTGCCACCAGCAGAGATTTCAGGGGATACAATGAAAAACTGTTTTTT.

The chain carries TRBV7-9 and TRBJ1-1, with D hard to call. CDR1 SEHNR and CDR2 FQNEAQ come from the germline V gene (reference sequence). The CDR3 totals 12 residues. Trimming removed 1 base from V and 8 bases from J, with 8 bases in between. CDR3 amino acids: CASSLGPGEAFF. CDR3 nucleotide sequence: TGTGCCAGCAGCTTAGGGCCAGGCGAAGCTTTCTTT.

V and J are TRBV14 and TRBJ1-1, with 9 bases identical to TRBD1. The CDR3 has 15 amino acids. Germline trimming cut 4 bases from V and 4 bases from J; bases unmatched to any gene: 7. CDR1 SGHDN and CDR2 FVKESK come from the germline V gene. The CDR3 bases are TGTGCCAGCAGCCTTAACAGGGGGCCCGGCACTGAAGCTTTCTTT. This encodes CASSLNRGPGTEAFF.

The DNA for the CDR3 is TGTGCCAGCAGCGGGACAGCGTCCTATGGCTACACCTTC. It specifies CASSGTASYGYTF. The chain carries TRBV7-8 and TRBJ1-2; TRBD1 matches at 7 bases. J gave up 4 bases and V 5 bases, and 4 bases lay outside the gene matches. CDR3 length: 13 residues. Germline loops: CDR1 SGHVS, CDR2 FQNEAQ.

The chain joins TRBV4-2 to TRBJ2-1; 11 bases are a match to TRBD2. This CDR3 is built from 18 residues. Trimming cost V 0 bases and J 10 bases; bases outside gene matches: 14. From germline, CDR1 is LGHNA and CDR2 YNFKEQ. For the CDR3, the DNA is TGTGCCAGCAGCCAAGATTGGGCTAGCGGGGGGCCGGGGAAGGAGCAGTTCTTC. This encodes CASSQDWASGGPGKEQFF.